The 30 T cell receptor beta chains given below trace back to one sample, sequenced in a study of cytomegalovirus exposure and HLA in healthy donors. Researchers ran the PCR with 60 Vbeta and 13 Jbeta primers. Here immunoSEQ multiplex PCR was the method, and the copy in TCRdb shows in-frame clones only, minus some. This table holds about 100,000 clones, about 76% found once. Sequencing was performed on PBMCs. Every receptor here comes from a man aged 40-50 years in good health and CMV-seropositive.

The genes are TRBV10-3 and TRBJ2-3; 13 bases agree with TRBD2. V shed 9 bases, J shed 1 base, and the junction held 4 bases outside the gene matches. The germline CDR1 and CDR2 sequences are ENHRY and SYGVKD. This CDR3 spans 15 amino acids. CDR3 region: CAIWTSGSGTDTQYF. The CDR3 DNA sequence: TGTGCCATATGGACTAGCGGGAGTGGCACAGATACGCAGTATTTT.

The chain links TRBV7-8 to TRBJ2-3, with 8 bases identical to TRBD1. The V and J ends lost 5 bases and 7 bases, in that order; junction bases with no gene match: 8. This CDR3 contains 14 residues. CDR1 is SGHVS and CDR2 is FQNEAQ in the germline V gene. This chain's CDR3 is CASSPRGLTNTQYF. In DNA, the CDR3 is TGTGCCAGCAGCCCCAGGGGGCTCACGAATACGCAGTATTTT.

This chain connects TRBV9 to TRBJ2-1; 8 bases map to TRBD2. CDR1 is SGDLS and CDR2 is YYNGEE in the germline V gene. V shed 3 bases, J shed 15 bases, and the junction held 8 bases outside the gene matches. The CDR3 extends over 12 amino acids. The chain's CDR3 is CASSESGGPPFF. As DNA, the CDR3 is TGTGCCAGCAGCGAGTCGGGAGGGCCGCCGTTCTTC.

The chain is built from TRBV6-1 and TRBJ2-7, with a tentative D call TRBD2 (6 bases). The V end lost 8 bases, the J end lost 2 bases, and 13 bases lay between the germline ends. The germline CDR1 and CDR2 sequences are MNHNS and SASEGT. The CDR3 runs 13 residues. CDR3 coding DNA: TGTGCCAGCCGCCGGACTAAAGCCTACGAGCAGTACTTC. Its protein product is CASRRTKAYEQYF.

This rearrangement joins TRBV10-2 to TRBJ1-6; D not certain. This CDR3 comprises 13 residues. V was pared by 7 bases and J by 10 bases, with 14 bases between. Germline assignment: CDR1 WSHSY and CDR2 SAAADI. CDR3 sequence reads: CASISSGQSPLHF. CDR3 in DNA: TGCGCCAGCATATCGTCAGGCCAATCACCCCTCCACTTT.

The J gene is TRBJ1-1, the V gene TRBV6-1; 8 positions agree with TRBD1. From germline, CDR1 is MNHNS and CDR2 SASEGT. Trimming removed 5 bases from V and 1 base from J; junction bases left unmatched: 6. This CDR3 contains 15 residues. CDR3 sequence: CASSKDRGTNTEAFF. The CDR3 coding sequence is TGTGCCAGCAGTAAAGACAGGGGAACGAACACTGAAGCTTTCTTT.

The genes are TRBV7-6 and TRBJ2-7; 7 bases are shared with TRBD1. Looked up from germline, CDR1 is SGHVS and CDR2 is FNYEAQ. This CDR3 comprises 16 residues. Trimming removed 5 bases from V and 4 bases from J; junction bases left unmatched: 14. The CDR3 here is CASSPGQRQGSYEQYF. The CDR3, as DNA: TGTGCCAGCAGCCCGGGACAGAGACAGGGTAGTTACGAGCAGTACTTC.

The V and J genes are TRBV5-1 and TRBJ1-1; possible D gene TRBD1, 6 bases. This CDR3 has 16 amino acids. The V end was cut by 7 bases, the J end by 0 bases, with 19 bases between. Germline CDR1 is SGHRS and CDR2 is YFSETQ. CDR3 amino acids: CASGLGLQGMNTEAFF. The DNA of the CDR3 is TGCGCCAGCGGCCTTGGCCTACAGGGAATGAACACTGAAGCTTTCTTT.

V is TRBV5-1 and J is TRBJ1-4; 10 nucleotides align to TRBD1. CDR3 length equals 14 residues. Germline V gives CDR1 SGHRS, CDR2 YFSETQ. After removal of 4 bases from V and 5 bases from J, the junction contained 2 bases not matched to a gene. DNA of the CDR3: TGCGCCAGCAGCCGGGGACAGGGGAATGAAAAACTGTTTTTT. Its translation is CASSRGQGNEKLFF.

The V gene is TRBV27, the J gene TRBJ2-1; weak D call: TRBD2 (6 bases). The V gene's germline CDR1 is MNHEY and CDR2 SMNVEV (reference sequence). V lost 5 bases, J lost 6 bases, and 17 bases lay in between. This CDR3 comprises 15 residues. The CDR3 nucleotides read TGTGCCAGCAGTAGGGAGCCGGCTAGCGCCAATGAGCAGTTCTTC. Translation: CASSREPASANEQFF.

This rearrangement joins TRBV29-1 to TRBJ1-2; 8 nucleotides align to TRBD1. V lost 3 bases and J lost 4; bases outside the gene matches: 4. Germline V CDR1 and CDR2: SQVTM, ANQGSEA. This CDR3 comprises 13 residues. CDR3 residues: CSVDPGQGYGYTF. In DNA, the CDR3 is TGCAGCGTTGATCCCGGACAGGGCTATGGCTACACCTTC.

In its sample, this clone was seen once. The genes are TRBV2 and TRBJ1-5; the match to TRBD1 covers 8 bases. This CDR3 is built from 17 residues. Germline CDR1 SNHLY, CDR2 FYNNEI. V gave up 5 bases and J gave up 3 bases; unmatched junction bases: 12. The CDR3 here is CASSTGTGGIDNQPQHF. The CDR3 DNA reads TGTGCCAGCAGTACCGGGACAGGCGGTATTGACAATCAGCCCCAGCATTTT.

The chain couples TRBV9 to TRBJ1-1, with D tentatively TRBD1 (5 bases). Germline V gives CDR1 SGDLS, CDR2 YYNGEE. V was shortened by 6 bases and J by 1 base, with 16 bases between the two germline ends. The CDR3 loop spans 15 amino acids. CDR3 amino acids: CASTKTGHGNTEAFF. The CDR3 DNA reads TGTGCCAGCACCAAAACAGGCCACGGGAACACTGAAGCTTTCTTT. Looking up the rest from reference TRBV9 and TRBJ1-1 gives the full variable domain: DSGVTQTPKHLITATGQRVTLRCSPRSGDLSVYWYQQSLDQGLQFLIQYYNGEERAKGNILERFSAQQFPDLHSELNLSSLELGDSALYFCASTKTGHGNTEAFFGQGTRLTVV.

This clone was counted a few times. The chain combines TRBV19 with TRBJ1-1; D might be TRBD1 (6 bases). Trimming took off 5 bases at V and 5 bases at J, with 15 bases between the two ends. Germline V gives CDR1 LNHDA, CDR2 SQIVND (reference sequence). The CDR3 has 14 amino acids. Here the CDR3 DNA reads TGTGCCAGTAGTGACAGGACCCTCGGTACTGAAGCTTTCTTT. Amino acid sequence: CASSDRTLGTEAFF.

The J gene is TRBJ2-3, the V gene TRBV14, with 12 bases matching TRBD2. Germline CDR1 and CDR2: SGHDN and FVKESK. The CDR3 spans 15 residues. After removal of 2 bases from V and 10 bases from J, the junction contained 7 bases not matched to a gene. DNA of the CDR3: TGTGCCAGCAGCCAATTAGGACTAGCGGGAAGCGCGCAGTATTTT. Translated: CASSQLGLAGSAQYF.

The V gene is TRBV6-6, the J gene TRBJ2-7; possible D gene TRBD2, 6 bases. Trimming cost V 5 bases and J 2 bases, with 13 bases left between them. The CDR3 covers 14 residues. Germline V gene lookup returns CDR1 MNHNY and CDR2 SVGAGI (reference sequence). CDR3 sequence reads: CASSHAGTAYEQYF. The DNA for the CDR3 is TGTGCCAGCAGTCATGCCGGGACTGCCTACGAGCAGTACTTC.

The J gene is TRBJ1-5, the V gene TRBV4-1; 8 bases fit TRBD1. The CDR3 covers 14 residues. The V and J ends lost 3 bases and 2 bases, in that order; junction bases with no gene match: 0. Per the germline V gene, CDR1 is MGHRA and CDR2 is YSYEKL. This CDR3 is CASSQGQGNQPQHF. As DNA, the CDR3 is TGCGCCAGCAGCCAGGGACAGGGCAATCAGCCCCAGCATTTT.

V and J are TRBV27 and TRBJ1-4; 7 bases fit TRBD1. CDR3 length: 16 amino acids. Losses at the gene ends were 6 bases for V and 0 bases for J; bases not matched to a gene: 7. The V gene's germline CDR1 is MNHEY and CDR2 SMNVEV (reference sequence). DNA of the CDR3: TGTGCCAGCAGCCTAGGACAGGCGGCAACTAATGAAAAACTGTTTTTT. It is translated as CASSLGQAATNEKLFF.

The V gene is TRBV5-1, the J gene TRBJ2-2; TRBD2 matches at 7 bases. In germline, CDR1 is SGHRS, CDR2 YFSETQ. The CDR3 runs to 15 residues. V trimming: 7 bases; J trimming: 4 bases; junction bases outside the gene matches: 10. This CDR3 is CASSSAGRGTGELFF. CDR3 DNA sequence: TGCGCCAGCTCCTCAGCGGGGAGGGGCACCGGGGAGCTGTTTTTT.

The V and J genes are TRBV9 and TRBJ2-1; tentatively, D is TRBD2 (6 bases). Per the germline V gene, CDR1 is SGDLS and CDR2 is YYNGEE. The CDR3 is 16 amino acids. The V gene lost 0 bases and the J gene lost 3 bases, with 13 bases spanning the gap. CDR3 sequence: CASSVGAGRFYNEQFF. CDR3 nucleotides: TGTGCCAGCAGCGTAGGTGCGGGGAGATTCTACAATGAGCAGTTCTTC.

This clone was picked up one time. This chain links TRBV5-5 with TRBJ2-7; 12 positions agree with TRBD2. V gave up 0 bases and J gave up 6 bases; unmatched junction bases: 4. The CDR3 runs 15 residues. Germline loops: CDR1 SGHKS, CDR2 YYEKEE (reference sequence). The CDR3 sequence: CASSLGPSGRGEQYF. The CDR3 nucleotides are TGTGCCAGCAGCTTGGGTCCTAGCGGGAGGGGCGAGCAGTACTTC. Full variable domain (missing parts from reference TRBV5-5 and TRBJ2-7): DAGVTQSPTHLIKTRGQQVTLRCSPISGHKSVSWYQQVLGQGPQFIFQYYEKEERGRGNFPDRFSARQFPNYSSELNVNALLLGDSALYLCASSLGPSGRGEQYFGPGTRLTVT.

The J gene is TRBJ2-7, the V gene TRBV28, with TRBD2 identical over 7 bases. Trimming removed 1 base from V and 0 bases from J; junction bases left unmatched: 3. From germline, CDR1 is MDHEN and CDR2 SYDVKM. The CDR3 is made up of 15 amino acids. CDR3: CASSLSRGSSYEQYF. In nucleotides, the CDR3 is TGTGCCAGCAGTTTATCCCGCGGGAGCTCCTACGAGCAGTACTTC.

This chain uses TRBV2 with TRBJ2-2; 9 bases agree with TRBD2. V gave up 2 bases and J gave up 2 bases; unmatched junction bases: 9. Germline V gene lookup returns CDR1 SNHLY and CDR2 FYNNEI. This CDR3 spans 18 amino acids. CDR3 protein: CASSELGVAGANTGELFF. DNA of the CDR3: TGTGCCAGCAGTGAATTGGGAGTAGCGGGGGCCAACACCGGGGAGCTGTTTTTT.

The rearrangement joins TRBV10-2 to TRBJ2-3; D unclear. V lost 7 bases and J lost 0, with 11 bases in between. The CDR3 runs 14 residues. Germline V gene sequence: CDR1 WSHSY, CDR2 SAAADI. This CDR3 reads CASTWSASTDTQYF. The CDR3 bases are TGCGCCAGCACGTGGAGTGCGAGCACAGATACGCAGTATTTT.

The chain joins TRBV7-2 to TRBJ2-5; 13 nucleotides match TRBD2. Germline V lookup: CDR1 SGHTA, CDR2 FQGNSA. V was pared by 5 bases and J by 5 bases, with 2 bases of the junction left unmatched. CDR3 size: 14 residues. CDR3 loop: CASSTSGGAETQYF. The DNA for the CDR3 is TGTGCCAGCAGCACTAGCGGGGGGGCCGAGACCCAGTACTTC.

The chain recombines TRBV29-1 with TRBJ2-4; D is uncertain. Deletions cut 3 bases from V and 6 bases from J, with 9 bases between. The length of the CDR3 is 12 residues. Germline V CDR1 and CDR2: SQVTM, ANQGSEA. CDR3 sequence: CSVDGGINIQYF. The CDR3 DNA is TGCAGCGTTGACGGCGGAATAAACATTCAGTACTTC.

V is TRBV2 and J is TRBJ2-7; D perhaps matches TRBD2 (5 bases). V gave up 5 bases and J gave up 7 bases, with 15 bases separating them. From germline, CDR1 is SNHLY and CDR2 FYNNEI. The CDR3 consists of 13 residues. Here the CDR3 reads CASSPTTTGEQYF. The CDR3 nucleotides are TGTGCCAGCAGTCCGACTACCACGGGAGAGCAGTACTTC.

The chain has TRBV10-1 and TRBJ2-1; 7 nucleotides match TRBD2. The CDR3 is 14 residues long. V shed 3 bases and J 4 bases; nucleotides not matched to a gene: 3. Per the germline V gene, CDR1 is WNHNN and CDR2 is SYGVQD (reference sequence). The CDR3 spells CASSDPGGYNEQFF. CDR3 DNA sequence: TGCGCCAGCAGTGACCCGGGAGGTTACAATGAGCAGTTCTTC.

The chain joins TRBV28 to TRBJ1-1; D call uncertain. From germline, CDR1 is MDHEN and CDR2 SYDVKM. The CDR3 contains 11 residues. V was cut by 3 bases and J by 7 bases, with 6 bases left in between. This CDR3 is CASSLFLEAFF. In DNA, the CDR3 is TGTGCCAGCAGTTTGTTCCTTGAAGCTTTCTTT.

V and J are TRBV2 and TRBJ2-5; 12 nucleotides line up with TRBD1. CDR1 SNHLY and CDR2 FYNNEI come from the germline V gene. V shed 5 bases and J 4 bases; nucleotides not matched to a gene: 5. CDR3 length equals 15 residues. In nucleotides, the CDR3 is TGTGCCAGCAGTACCGGGACAGGGGGCGGAGAGACCCAGTACTTC. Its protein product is CASSTGTGGGETQYF.